One sample yielded the 7 T cell receptor beta chains listed below, sequenced in a study of shared clonotypes between healthy human individuals. This table comes from immunoSEQ multiplex PCR, and its TCRdb copy is limited to in-frame clones, with some not included. The sample records about 2.4 million clones, more than 80% being singletons. Material for sequencing was naive CD4+ T cells sorted from blood. This sample's subset: CD45RA+ positively selected. These receptors came from a man between 18 and 35 years old in good health.

This chain uses TRBV5-1 with TRBJ2-3; 7 nucleotides align to TRBD1. The V and J ends lost 1 base and 4 bases, in that order; junction bases with no gene match: 6. Per germline, CDR1 SGHRS and CDR2 YFSETQ. The CDR3 consists of 15 residues. The CDR3 nucleotides read TGCGCCAGCAGCTTGACAGGGGCCCCGCCAGATACGCAGTATTTT. Its translation is CASSLTGAPPDTQYF.

This rearrangement joins TRBV27 to TRBJ1-4; D gene unclear. CDR1 and CDR2 (germline): MNHEY, SMNVEV (reference sequence). CDR3 length equals 15 residues. V lost 4 bases to trimming and J lost 0 bases, with 9 bases between them. The CDR3 region is CASSSLFSTNEKLFF. CDR3 bases: TGTGCCAGCAGTTCCCTTTTCTCAACTAATGAAAAACTGTTTTTT. Using reference TRBV27 and TRBJ1-4 for the parts outside the CDR3, the full variable domain is EAQVTQNPRYLITVTGKKLTVTCSQNMNHEYMSWYRQDPGLGLRQIYYSMNVEVTDKGDVPEGYKVSRKEKRNFPLILESPSPNQTSLYFCASSSLFSTNEKLFFGSGTQLSVL.

V and J are TRBV7-2 and TRBJ2-7, with D unresolved. V lost 5 bases, J lost 4 bases, and 12 bases lay in between. Per the germline V gene, CDR1 is SGHTA and CDR2 is FQGNSA. CDR3 length equals 13 residues. CDR3 nucleotides: TGTGCCAGCAGCCCCCGGATAGGATACGAGCAGTACTTC. Protein: CASSPRIGYEQYF.

The CDR3 here is CAISESRDSPLHF. DNA for the CDR3: TGTGCCATCAGTGAGTCGAGAGATTCACCCCTCCACTTT. The chain carries TRBV10-3 and TRBJ1-6; unclear D gene. The CDR3 extends over 13 amino acids. Germline CDR1 is ENHRY and CDR2 is SYGVKD. V was clipped by 0 bases and J by 8 bases, with 5 bases between them.

The CDR3 bases are TGCAGCGTGGGACTTGCCCACTCCTACAATGAGCAGTTCTTC. It codes for CSVGLAHSYNEQFF. The genes are TRBV29-1 and TRBJ2-1, with D possibly being TRBD2 (6 bases). The ends were cut back, 6 bases at V and 0 bases at J, with 12 bases in the middle. Germline CDR1 and CDR2: SQVTM and ANQGSEA. This CDR3 spans 14 amino acids.

The chain employs TRBV27 and TRBJ2-7; no definite D call. Trimming pared 1 base from V and 2 bases from J, leaving 12 bases between. Looked up from germline, CDR1 is MNHEY and CDR2 is SMNVEV (reference sequence). There are 15 residues in the CDR3. CDR3 nucleotide sequence: TGTGCCAGCAGTTTATATGGTGACCGGGCCTACGAGCAGTACTTC. Translation gives CASSLYGDRAYEQYF.

The rearrangement uses TRBV6-1 and TRBJ2-1, with 7 bases aligning to TRBD2. This CDR3 region has 14 residues. CDR1 and CDR2 from the germline V gene are MNHNS and SASEGT. J lost 9 bases, V lost 5 bases, and 10 bases had no gene match. The chain's CDR3 is CASSLKGSGGEQFF. The CDR3 DNA is TGTGCCAGCAGTCTAAAGGGATCGGGGGGTGAGCAGTTCTTC.